This T cell receptor (beta chain) was captured in a study of T-cell reconstitution after alpha-beta-depleted transplantation in children. Trimming removed 2 bases at V and 4 bases at J, with 8 bases between. Per the germline V gene, CDR1 is SEHNR and CDR2 is FQNEAQ (reference sequence). The CDR3 loop spans 13 amino acids. This clonotype was observed a handful of times. The TCRbeta library was prepared with unique molecular identifiers. TCRdb reanalysed the PCR reads using MiXCR and keeps one entry per CDR3 protein. The sample has 60,000 to 80,000 distinct CDR3 sequences, about 7% seen once; the top ten hold around 2.4%.

This chain uses TRBV7-9 with TRBJ1-1, with D perhaps TRBD1 (5 bases). Sequencing used PBMCs from the stem cell graft donor, obtained from the stem cell graft. This sequence was found in a human donor who donated a stem cell graft to a child with acute lymphoblastic leukemia. The CDR3 DNA reads as TGTGCCAGCAGCTTAACAGGAGGCACTGAAGCTTTCTTT. Translation gives CASSLTGGTEAFF.